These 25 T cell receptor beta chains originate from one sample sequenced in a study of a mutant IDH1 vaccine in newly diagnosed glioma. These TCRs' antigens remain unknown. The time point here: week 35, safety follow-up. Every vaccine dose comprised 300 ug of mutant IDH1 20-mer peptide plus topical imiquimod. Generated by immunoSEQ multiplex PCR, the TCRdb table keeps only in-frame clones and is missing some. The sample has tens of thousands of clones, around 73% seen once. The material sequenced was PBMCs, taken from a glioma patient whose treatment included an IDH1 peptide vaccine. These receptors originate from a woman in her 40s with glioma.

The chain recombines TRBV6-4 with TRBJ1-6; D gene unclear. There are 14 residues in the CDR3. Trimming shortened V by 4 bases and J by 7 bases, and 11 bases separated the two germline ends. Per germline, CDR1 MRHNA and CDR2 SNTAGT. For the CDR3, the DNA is TGTGCCAGCAGTGCTGACGATCAAAATTCACCCCTCCACTTT. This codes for CASSADDQNSPLHF.

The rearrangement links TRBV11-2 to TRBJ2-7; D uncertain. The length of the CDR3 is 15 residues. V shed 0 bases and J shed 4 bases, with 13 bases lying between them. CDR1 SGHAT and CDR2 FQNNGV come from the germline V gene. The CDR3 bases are TGTGCCAGCAGCTTAGAGGGCAGTCTCAAATACGAGCAGTACTTC. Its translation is CASSLEGSLKYEQYF.

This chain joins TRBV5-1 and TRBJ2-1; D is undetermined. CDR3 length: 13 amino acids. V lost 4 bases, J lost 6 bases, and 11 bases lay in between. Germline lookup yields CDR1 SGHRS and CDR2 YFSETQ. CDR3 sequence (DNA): TGCGCCAGCAGCACCTTGGGTGGCAATGAGCAGTTCTTC. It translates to CASSTLGGNEQFF.

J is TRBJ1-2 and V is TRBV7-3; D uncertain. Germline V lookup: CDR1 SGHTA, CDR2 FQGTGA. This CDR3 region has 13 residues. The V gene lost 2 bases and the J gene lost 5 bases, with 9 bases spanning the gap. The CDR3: CASSLFRRYGYTF. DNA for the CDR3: TGTGCCAGCAGCTTATTTCGTCGGTATGGCTACACCTTC.

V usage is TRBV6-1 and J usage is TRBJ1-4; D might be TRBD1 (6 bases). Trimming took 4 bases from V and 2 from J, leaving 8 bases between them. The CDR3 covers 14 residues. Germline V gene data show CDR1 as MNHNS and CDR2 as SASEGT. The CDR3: CASSARGTNEKLFF. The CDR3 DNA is TGTGCCAGCAGTGCCAGGGGTACTAATGAAAAACTGTTTTTT.

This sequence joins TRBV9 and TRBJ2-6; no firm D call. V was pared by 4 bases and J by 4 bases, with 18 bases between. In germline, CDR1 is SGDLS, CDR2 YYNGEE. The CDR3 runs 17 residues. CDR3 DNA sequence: TGTGCCAGCAGCCTCTCCAAGGAGATGGGGGGGGCCAACGTCCTGACTTTC. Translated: CASSLSKEMGGANVLTF.

The CDR3 bases are TGCGCCAGCAGCCAAGATCGGGGCCGGGCCTCTAATGAAAAACTGTTTTTT. Amino acids: CASSQDRGRASNEKLFF. The rearrangement links TRBV4-1 to TRBJ1-4; tentative D call: TRBD1 (5 bases). The CDR3 runs 17 residues. CDR1 MGHRA and CDR2 YSYEKL come from the germline V gene. With 0 bases removed from V and 3 bases from J, the gap between germline ends came to 14 bases.

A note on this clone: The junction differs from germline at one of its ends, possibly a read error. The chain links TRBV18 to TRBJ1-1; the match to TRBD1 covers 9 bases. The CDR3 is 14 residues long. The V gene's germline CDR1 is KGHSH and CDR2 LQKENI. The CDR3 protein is CASSPQGANTEAFF. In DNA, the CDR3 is TGTGCCAGCTCTCCACAGGGGGCAAACACTGAAGCTTTCTTT.

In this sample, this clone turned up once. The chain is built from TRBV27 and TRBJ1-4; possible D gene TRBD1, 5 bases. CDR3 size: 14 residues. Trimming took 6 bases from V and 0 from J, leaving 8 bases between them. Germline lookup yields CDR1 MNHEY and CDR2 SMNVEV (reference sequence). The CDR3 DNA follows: TGTGCCAGCAGCGACAGACCAACTAATGAAAAACTGTTTTTT. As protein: CASSDRPTNEKLFF. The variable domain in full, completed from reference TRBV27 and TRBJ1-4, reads EAQVTQNPRYLITVTGKKLTVTCSQNMNHEYMSWYRQDPGLGLRQIYYSMNVEVTDKGDVPEGYKVSRKEKRNFPLILESPSPNQTSLYFCASSDRPTNEKLFFGSGTQLSVL.

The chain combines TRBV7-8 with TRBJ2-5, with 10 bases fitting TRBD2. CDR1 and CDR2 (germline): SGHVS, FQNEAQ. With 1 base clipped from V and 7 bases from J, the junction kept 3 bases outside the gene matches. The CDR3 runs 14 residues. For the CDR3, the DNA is TGTGCCAGCAGCTTAGGGAGACTAGCGGGGACCCAGTACTTC. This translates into CASSLGRLAGTQYF.

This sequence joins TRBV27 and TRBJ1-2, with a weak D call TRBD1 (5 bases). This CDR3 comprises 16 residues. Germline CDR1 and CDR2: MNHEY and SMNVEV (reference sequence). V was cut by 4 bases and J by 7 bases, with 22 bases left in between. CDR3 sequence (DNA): TGTGCCAGCAGTTCCCTCGAGGGGCGCGTGGCATTTGGCTACACCTTC. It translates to CASSSLEGRVAFGYTF.

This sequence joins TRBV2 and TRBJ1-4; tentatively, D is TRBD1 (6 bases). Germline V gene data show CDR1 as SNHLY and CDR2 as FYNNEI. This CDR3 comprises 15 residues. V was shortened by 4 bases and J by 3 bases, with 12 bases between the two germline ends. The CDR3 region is CASSAGGDANEKLFF. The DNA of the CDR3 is TGTGCCAGCAGTGCCGGGGGCGATGCTAATGAAAAACTGTTTTTT.

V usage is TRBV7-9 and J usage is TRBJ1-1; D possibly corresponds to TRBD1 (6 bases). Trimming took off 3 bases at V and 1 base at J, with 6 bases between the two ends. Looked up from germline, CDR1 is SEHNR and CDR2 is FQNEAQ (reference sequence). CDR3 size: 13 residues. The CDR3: CASSLTGNTEAFF. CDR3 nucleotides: TGTGCCAGCAGCTTGACAGGGAACACTGAAGCTTTCTTT.

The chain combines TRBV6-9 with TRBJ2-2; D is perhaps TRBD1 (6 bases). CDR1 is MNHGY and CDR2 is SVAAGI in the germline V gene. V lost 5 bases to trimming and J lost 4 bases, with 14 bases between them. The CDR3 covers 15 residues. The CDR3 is CASSPQGSGTGELFF. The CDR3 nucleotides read TGTGCCAGCAGTCCACAGGGATCGGGCACCGGGGAGCTGTTTTTT.

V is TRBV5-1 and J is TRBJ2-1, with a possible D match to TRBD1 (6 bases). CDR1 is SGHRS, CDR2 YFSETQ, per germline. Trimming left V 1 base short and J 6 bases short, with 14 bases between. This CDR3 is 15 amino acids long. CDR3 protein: CASSLIPGQSNEQFF. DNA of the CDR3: TGCGCCAGCAGCTTGATCCCAGGACAGAGCAATGAGCAGTTCTTC. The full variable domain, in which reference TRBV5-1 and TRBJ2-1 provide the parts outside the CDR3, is KAGVTQTPRYLIKTRGQQVTLSCSPISGHRSVSWYQQTPGQGLQFLFEYFSETQRNKGNFPGRFSGRQFSNSRSEMNVSTLELGDSALYLCASSLIPGQSNEQFFGPGTRLTVL.

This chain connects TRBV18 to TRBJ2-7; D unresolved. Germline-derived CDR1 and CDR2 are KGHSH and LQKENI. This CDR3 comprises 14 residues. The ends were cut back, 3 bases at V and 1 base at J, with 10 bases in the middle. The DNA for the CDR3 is TGTGCCAGCTCACCTCCAAAACCTTCCTACGAGCAGTACTTC. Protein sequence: CASSPPKPSYEQYF.

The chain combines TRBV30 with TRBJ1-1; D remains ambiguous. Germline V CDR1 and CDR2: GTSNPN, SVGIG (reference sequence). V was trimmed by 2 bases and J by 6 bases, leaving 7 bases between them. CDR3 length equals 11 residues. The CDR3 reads CAWSKGSEAFF. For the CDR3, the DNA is TGTGCCTGGAGTAAAGGGTCTGAAGCTTTCTTT.

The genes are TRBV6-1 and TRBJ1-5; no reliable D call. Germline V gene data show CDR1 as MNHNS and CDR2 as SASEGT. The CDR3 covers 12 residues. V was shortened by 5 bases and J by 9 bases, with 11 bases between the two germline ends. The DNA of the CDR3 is TGTGCCAGCAGTATCGACCCATGGCCCCAGCATTTT. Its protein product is CASSIDPWPQHF.

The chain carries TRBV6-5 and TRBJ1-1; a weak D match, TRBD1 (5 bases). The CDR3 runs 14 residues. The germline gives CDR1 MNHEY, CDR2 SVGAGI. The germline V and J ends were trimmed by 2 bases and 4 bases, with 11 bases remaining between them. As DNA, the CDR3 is TGTGCCAGCAGTTACCAGGGCGAGGGCACTGAAGCTTTCTTT. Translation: CASSYQGEGTEAFF.

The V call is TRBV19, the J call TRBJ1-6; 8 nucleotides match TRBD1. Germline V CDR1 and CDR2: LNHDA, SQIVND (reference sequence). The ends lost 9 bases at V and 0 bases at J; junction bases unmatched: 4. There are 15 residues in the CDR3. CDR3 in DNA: TGTGCCAGCAGGGACAGGAGCTCCTATAATTCACCCCTCCACTTT. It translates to CASRDRSSYNSPLHF.

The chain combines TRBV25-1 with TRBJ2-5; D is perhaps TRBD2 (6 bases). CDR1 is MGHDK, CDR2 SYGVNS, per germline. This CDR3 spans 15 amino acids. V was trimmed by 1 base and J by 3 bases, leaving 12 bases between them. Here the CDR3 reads CASSEWRGREETQYF. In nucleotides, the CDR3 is TGTGCCAGCAGTGAATGGAGGGGCAGAGAAGAGACCCAGTACTTC.

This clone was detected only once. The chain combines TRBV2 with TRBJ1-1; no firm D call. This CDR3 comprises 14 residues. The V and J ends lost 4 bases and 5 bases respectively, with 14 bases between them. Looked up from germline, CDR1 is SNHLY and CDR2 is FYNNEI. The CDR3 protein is CASSGPGRLTEAFF. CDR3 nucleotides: TGTGCCAGCAGTGGCCCGGGGAGACTAACTGAAGCTTTCTTT.

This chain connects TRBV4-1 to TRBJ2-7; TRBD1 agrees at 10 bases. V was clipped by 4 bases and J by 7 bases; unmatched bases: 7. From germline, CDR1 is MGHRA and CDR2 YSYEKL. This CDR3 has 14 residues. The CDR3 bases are TGCGCCAGCAGCCGCCGGGACAGGGGACTTGAGCAGTACTTC. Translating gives CASSRRDRGLEQYF.

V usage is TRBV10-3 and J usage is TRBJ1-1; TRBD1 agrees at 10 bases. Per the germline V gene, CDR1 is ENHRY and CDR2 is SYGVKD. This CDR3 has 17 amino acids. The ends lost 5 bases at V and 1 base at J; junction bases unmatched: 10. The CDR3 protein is CAISPLGTGVTNTEAFF. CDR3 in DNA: TGTGCCATCAGTCCCTTAGGGACAGGGGTCACGAACACTGAAGCTTTCTTT.

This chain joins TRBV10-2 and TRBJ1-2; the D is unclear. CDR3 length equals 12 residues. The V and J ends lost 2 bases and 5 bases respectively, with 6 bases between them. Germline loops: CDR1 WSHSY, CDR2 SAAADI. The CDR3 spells CASSEIGYGYTF. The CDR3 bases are TGCGCCAGCAGTGAGATTGGGTATGGCTACACCTTC.